A single T cell receptor beta chain is shown here with its context. The sample comes from a study of blood T cell repertoires in COVID-19. TCRdb's copy holds only in-frame clones and misses some; the assay was immunoSEQ multiplex PCR. The sample records 100,000 or so clones, around 87% being singletons. This TCR came from a woman aged 25 to 39 with acute or convalescent COVID-19. The source material was peripheral blood.

CDR3 bases: TGTGCCAGTAGTAGTGTGGGGCTTTACTATGGCTACACCTTC. Residues: CASSSVGLYYGYTF. The V call is TRBV19, the J call TRBJ1-2, with a tentative D call TRBD1 (5 bases). Germline loops: CDR1 LNHDA, CDR2 SQIVND (reference sequence). The germline V and J ends were trimmed by 4 bases and 3 bases, with 12 bases remaining between them. This CDR3 has 14 amino acids.